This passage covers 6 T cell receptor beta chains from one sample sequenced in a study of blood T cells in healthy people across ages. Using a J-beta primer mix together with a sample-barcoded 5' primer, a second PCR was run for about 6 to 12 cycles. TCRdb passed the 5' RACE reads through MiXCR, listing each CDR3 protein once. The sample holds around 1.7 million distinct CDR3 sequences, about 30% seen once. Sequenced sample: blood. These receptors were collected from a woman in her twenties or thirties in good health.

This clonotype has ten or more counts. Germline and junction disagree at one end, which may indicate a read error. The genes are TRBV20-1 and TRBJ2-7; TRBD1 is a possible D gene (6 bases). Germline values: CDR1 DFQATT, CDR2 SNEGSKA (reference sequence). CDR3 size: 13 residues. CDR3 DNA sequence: TGCAGTGCGACGGACAGTCCGTCCTACGACCAGTACTTC. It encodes CSATDSPSYDQYF.

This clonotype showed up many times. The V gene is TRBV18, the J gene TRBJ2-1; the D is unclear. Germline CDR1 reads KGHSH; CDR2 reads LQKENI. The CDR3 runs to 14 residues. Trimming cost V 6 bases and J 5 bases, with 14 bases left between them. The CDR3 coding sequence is TGTGCCAGCTCTGAGTACGGCAGAAACAATGAGCAGTTCTTC. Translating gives CASSEYGRNNEQFF. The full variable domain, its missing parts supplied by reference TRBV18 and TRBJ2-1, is NAGVMQNPRHLVRRRGQEARLRCSPMKGHSHVYWYRQLPEEGLKFMVYLQKENIIDESGMPKERFSAEFPKEGPSILRIQQVVRGDSAAYFCASSEYGRNNEQFFGPGTRLTVL.

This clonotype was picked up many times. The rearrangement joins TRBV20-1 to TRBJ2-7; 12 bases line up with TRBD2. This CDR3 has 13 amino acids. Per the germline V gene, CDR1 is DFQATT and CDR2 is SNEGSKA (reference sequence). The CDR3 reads CSAWTSGVYEQYF. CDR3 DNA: TGCAGCGCCTGGACTAGCGGGGTCTACGAGCAGTACTTC.

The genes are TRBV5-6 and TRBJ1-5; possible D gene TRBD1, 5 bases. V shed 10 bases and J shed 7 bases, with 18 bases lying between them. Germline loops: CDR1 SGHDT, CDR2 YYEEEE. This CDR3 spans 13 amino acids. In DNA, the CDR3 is TGTGCCGCCTACGAGGGGTTTGGGCAGCCCCAGCATTTT. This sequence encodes CAAYEGFGQPQHF.

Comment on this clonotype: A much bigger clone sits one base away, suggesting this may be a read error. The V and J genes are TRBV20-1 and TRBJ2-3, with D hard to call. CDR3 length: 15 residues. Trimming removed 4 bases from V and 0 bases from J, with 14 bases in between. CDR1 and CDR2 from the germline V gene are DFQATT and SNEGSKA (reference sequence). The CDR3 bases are TGCAGTGCTACGTCGGGCGGCGTTAGCACAGATACGCAGTATTTT. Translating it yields CSATSGGVSTDTQYF.

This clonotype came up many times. The DNA of the CDR3 is TGTGCCAGCAGCCAAGGGGGGACGGAGGTGTTTTGGCCCCAGCATTTT. Translation: CASSQGGTEVFWPQHF. The genes are TRBV4-2 and TRBJ1-5; D is perhaps TRBD1 (5 bases). Per germline, CDR1 LGHNA and CDR2 YNFKEQ. The CDR3 extends over 16 amino acids. Between the trimmed V and J ends, which lost 1 base and 9 bases, there was a span of 19 bases.